Reported below is one T cell receptor (beta chain). The V gene's germline CDR1 is ENHRY and CDR2 SYGVKD. Between the trimmed V and J ends, which lost 2 bases and 7 bases, there was a span of 9 bases. This CDR3 has 14 residues. This sample was taken from a study of blood T cell repertoires in COVID-19. Study overall: In each case, the material was cDNA or gDNA derived from T cells, B-cell-depleted T cells, or PBMCs.

Per the study methods: From reference gene primer amplification, estimates of nucleated cell counts were derived. Assay used: immunoSEQ multiplex PCR; TCRdb lists only in-frame clones, some missing. The DNA was the basis for D and trimming; V, J and clone size are from that table. This sample yields around 370,000 clones, of which almost 90% are seen a single time; around 6.6% belongs to the top ten. The clonotype was recovered from an older woman with COVID-19, enrolled during active disease. Sequenced material: peripheral blood. The rearrangement joins TRBV10-3 to TRBJ1-6; perhaps TRBD1 as D (5 bases). The CDR3 DNA sequence: TGTGCCATCAGTGAGACAGGTATAAATTCACCCCTCCACTTT. Amino acids: CAISETGINSPLHF.